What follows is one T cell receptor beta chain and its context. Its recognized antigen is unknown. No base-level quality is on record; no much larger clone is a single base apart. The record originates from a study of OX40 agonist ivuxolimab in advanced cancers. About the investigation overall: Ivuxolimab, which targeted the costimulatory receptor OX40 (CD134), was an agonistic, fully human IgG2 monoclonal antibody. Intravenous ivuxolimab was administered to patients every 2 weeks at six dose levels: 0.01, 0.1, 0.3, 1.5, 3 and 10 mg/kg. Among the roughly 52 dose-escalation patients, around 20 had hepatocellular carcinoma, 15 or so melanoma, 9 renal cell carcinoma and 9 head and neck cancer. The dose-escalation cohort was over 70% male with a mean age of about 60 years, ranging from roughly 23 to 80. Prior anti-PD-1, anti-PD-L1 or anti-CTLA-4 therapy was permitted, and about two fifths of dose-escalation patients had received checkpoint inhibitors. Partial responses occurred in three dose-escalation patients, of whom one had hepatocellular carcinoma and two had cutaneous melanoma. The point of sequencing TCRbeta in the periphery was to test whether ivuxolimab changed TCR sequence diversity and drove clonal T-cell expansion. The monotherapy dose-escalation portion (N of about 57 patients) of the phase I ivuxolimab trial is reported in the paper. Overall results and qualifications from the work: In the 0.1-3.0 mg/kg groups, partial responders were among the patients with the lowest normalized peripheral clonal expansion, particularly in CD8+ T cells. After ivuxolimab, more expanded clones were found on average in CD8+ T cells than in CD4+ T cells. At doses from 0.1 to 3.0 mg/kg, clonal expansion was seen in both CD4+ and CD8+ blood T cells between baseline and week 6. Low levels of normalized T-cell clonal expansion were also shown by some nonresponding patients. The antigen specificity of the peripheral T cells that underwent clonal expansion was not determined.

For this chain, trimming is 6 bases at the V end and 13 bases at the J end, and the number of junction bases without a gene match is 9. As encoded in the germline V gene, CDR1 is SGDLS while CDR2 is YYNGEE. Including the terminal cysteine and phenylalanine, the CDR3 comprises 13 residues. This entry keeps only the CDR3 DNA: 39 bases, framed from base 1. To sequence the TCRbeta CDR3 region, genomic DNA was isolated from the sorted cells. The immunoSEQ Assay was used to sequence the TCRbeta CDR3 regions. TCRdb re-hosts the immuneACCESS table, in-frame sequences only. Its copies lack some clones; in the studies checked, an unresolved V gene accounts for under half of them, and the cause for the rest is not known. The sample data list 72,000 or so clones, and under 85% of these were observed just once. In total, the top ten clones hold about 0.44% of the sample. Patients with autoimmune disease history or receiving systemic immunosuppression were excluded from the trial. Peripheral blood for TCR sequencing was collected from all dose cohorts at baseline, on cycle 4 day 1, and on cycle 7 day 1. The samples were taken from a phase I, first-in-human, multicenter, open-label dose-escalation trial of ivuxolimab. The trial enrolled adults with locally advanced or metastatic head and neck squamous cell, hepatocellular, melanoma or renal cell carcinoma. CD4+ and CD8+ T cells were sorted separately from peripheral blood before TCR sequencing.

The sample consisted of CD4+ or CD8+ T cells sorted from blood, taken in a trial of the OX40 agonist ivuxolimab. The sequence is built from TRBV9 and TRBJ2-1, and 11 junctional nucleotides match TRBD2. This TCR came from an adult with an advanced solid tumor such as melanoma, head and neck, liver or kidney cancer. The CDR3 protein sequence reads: CASNAVTSGNQFF. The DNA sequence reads TGTGCCAGCAATGCTGTGACTAGCGGGAATCAGTTCTTC.